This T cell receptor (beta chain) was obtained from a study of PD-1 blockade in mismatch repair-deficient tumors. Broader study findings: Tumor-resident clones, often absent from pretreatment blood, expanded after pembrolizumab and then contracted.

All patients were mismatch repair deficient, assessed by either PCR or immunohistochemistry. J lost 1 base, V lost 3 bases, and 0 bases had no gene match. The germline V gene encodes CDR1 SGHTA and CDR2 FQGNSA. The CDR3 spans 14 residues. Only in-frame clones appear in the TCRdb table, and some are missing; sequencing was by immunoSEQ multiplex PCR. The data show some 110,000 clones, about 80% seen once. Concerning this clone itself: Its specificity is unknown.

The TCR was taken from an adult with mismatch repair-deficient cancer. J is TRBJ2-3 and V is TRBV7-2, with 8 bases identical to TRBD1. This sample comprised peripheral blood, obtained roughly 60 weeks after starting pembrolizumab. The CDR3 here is CASSLGQGTDTQYF. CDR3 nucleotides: TGTGCCAGCAGCTTGGGACAGGGCACAGATACGCAGTATTTT.